This TCR beta chain came from a study of blood T cell repertoires in COVID-19. Overall study: Sources were T cells, B-cell-depleted T cells, or PBMCs; the material itself was cDNA or gDNA.

Germline V gene data show CDR1 as SNHLY and CDR2 as FYNNEI. Trimming shortened V by 5 bases and J by 4 bases, and 9 bases separated the two germline ends. This CDR3 has 13 amino acids. Libraries were prepared by immunoSEQ multiplex PCR; TCRdb keeps only in-frame clonotypes and omits some of them. Among about 190,000 clones, under 80% were seen once, and the ten largest hold 9.5% to 15%. The sequencing input was peripheral blood. The sequence derives from a woman between 50 and 59 years old with acute or convalescent COVID-19. J is TRBJ1-5 and V is TRBV2; D uncertain. CDR3 loop: CASSREQNQPQHF. For the CDR3, the DNA is TGTGCCAGCAGTCGGGAGCAAAATCAGCCCCAGCATTTT.